This T cell receptor (beta chain) was identified during a study of metastatic and nonmetastatic thyroid tumors. Study-wide background: It was across blood and tumor or nodule tissue from malignant and benign thyroid patients that repertoires were compared.

Patients underwent thyroid surgery, and none had received any treatment before it. Per the study methods: A classifier for distant metastasis in papillary thyroid cancer was constructed using CDR3 differences observed across clinicopathological groups. TCRdb re-clonotyped the PCR reads through MiXCR. The V and J calls here are based on TCRdb, not the publication. The table lists some 12,000 clones, more than 20% of them singletons. The origin of this receptor is a female donor with papillary thyroid cancer or a benign thyroid nodule (not recorded which). Some clones in this sample may be carry-over from other donors' samples. The sequenced sample was adjacent normal tissue.

The CDR3 loop is CASGPLVAGGAYYEQYF. The CDR3 nucleotides read TGTGCCAGTGGGCCTTTGGTAGCGGGAGGGGCATACTACGAGCAGTACTTC. The chain uses TRBV6-1 and TRBJ2-7; TRBD2 agrees at 11 bases. This CDR3 has 17 amino acids. J lost 3 bases, V lost 9 bases, and 16 bases had no gene match. Germline V gene lookup returns CDR1 MNHNS and CDR2 SASEGT.